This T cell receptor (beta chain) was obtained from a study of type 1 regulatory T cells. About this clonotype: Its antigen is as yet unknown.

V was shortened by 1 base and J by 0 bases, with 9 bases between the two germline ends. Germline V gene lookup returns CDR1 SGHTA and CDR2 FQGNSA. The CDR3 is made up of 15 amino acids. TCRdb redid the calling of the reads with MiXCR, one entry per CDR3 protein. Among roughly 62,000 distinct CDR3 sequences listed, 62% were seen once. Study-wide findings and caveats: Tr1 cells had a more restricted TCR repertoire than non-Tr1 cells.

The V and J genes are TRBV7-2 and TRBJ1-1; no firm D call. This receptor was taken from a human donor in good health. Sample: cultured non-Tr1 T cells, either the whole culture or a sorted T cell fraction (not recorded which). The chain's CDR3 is CASSLGASLNTEAFF. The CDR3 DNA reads TGTGCCAGCAGCTTAGGCGCCAGCTTGAACACTGAAGCTTTCTTT.